One sample yielded the 13 T cell receptor beta chains listed below, sequenced in a study of control samples from healthy donors and cancer patients. Repertoires were generated with immunoSEQ multiplex PCR, while TCRdb's copy carries only in-frame clones and drops some. The profile shows 150,000 to 200,000 clones, around 88% of them singletons. Sequenced: blood. The source of these receptors is a woman younger than 45 in good health.

V and J are TRBV15 and TRBJ1-5, with TRBD1 as a possible D gene (6 bases). The V gene's germline CDR1 is LNHNV and CDR2 YYDKDF (reference sequence). This CDR3 is 14 amino acids long. Trimming cost V 4 bases and J 7 bases, with 14 bases left between them. CDR3 in DNA: TGTGCCACCAGCATAGGGGGATCAGGACAGCCCCAGCATTTT. Its translation is CATSIGGSGQPQHF.

The V call is TRBV5-4, the J call TRBJ1-2; D remains ambiguous. This CDR3 has 14 amino acids. Germline V CDR1 and CDR2: SGHNT, YYREEE (reference sequence). Trimming stripped 4 bases from V and 2 bases from J, with 12 bases between. The CDR3 protein is CASSGLTGNYGYTF. The CDR3 DNA reads TGTGCCAGCAGCGGACTCACGGGGAACTATGGCTACACCTTC.

The chain carries TRBV3-1 (or the pseudogene TRBV3-2) and TRBJ2-3; 14 bases map to TRBD2. V was pared by 0 bases and J by 5 bases, with 7 bases of the junction left unmatched. The CDR3 runs 18 residues. Germline values: CDR1 LGHDT, CDR2 YNNKEL (reference sequence). DNA of the CDR3: TGTGCCAGCAGCCAAGAGGGGACTAGCGGGAGATGGGTAGATACGCAGTATTTT. Amino acid sequence: CASSQEGTSGRWVDTQYF.

The V call is TRBV28, the J call TRBJ1-6, with D perhaps TRBD1 (5 bases). The germline V gene encodes CDR1 MDHEN and CDR2 SYDVKM. CDR3 size: 15 residues. V was cut by 1 base and J by 7 bases, with 11 bases left in between. This CDR3 reads CASSLSDSINSPLHF. The DNA of the CDR3 is TGTGCCAGCAGTTTATCCGACAGCATCAATTCACCCCTCCACTTT. Full variable domain (missing parts from reference TRBV28 and TRBJ1-6): DVKVTQSSRYLVKRTGEKVFLECVQDMDHENMFWYRQDPGLGLRLIYFSYDVKMKEKGDIPEGYSVSREKKERFSLILESASTNQTSMYLCASSLSDSINSPLHFGNGTRLTVT.

V is TRBV6-1 and J is TRBJ1-1; D not certain. V lost 6 bases and J 4 bases, leaving 24 bases between the germline ends. In germline, CDR1 is MNHNS, CDR2 SASEGT. The CDR3 extends over 17 amino acids. CDR3 sequence: CASSERDIVGIGTEAFF. CDR3 bases: TGTGCCAGCAGCGAAAGAGACATAGTGGGGATTGGCACTGAAGCTTTCTTT.

The chain carries TRBV2 and TRBJ2-5; D call uncertain. The CDR3 is made up of 13 amino acids. CDR1 SNHLY and CDR2 FYNNEI come from the germline V gene. V shed 3 bases and J shed 1 base, with 6 bases lying between them. This CDR3 reads CASSDTFQETQYF. CDR3 DNA: TGTGCCAGCAGTGACACGTTCCAAGAGACCCAGTACTTC.

The rearrangement uses TRBV7-9 and TRBJ1-1; 8 nucleotides align to TRBD1. This CDR3 has 15 residues. The germline CDR1 and CDR2 sequences are SEHNR and FQNEAQ (reference sequence). The J segment lost 10 bases and the V segment lost 2 bases, leaving 12 bases of the junction unmatched. Written as DNA, the CDR3 is TGTGCCAGCAGCTTATCGGACAGGGATAGTTCCGGAGCTTTCTTT. Translation gives CASSLSDRDSSGAFF.

The chain carries TRBV27 and TRBJ1-1; tentatively, D is TRBD1 (5 bases). The V end was cut by 3 bases, the J end by 0 bases, with 8 bases between. From germline, CDR1 is MNHEY and CDR2 SMNVEV (reference sequence). The CDR3 consists of 14 residues. The DNA of the CDR3 is TGTGCCAGCAGTTTGACAGAGATGAACACTGAAGCTTTCTTT. Amino acids: CASSLTEMNTEAFF.

V gene TRBV9 combines with J gene TRBJ1-1, with D possibly matching TRBD1 (5 bases). The CDR3 is 16 amino acids. Germline V CDR1 and CDR2: SGDLS, YYNGEE. V was shortened by 1 base and J by 1 base, with 14 bases between the two germline ends. Written as DNA, the CDR3 is TGTGCCAGCAGCGTAAGTCTCGGGGCAGGGAACACTGAAGCTTTCTTT. It yields the protein CASSVSLGAGNTEAFF.

The rearrangement links TRBV28 to TRBJ1-5; no reliable D call. In germline, CDR1 is MDHEN, CDR2 SYDVKM. V lost 7 bases and J lost 3, with 19 bases in between. This CDR3 is 16 amino acids long. CDR3 in amino acids: CASTPGRRANNQPQHF. The CDR3 coding sequence is TGTGCCAGCACCCCCGGTAGGCGGGCCAACAATCAGCCCCAGCATTTT.

This rearrangement joins TRBV7-9 to TRBJ2-7, with 10 bases fitting TRBD2. Germline CDR1 and CDR2: SEHNR and FQNEAQ (reference sequence). The CDR3 loop spans 19 amino acids. Trimming at V came to 0 bases and at J to 3 bases, leaving 14 bases not matched to a gene. In nucleotides, the CDR3 is TGTGCCAGCAGCTTAGCGAAAGTAAAGGAGACTAGCGGGTTCTACGAGCAGTACTTC. Protein product: CASSLAKVKETSGFYEQYF. Full variable domain (rest looked up from reference TRBV7-9 and TRBJ2-7): DTGVSQNPRHKITKRGQNVTFRCDPISEHNRLYWYRQTLGQGPEFLTYFQNEAQLEKSRLLSDRFSAERPKGSFSTLEIQRTEQGDSAMYLCASSLAKVKETSGFYEQYFGPGTRLTVT.

About this clone: Other nucleotide sequences from this sample produce the same CDR3. This chain joins TRBV9 and TRBJ1-4, with 9 bases aligning to TRBD1. Germline CDR1 is SGDLS and CDR2 is YYNGEE. The junction had 7 bases not matched to a gene; V was cut back by 4 bases and J by 6 bases. The CDR3 runs 15 residues. CDR3 amino acids: CASSPRTGEYEKLFF. The DNA for the CDR3 is TGTGCCAGCAGCCCGCGGACAGGGGAGTATGAAAAACTGTTTTTT.

The gene calls are TRBV19 and TRBJ2-3; D gene ambiguous. The germline V and J ends were trimmed by 4 bases and 2 bases, with 7 bases remaining between them. CDR3 length: 13 residues. Germline V gives CDR1 LNHDA, CDR2 SQIVND (reference sequence). The CDR3 DNA sequence: TGTGCCAGTAGTACCTGGGACACAGATACGCAGTATTTT. The encoded protein is CASSTWDTDTQYF.